This TCR beta chain derives from a study of cytomegalovirus exposure and HLA in healthy donors. PCR was performed using 60 Vbeta and 13 Jbeta primers. The protocol was immunoSEQ multiplex PCR, while the TCRdb copy is restricted to in-frame clones and leaves out a portion. The table lists more than 130,000 clones, 80% of them singletons. The source of this sequence is a male donor in good health and CMV-seronegative. Sample: PBMCs.

The DNA of the CDR3 is TGTGCCAGCAGCGCCGGGACAGGGGGACAGCCCCAGCATTTT. Its translation is CASSAGTGGQPQHF. V and J are TRBV7-2 and TRBJ1-5, with 11 bases fitting TRBD1. Germline V CDR1 and CDR2: SGHTA, FQGNSA. V shed 5 bases, J shed 7 bases, and the junction held 4 bases outside the gene matches. The CDR3 has 14 amino acids.